This T cell receptor (beta chain) was documented in a study of naive and memory T cell subsets. Whole-study findings and limits: Over 90% of naive TCR sequences appeared only once, unlike memory subsets.

As to this clonotype: Its antigen is unidentified.

Both TRBC1 and TRBC2 were covered by a beta constant-region primer of two equimolar oligonucleotides. Four rounds of PCR amplified the ligated cDNA using nested alpha and beta constant-region primers plus SP2. MiXCR was run by TCRdb on the UMI-ligation and nested PCR reads, yielding one entry per CDR3 protein. The sample yields about 85,000 distinct CDR3 sequences, under 15% seen once. Per germline, CDR1 MNHEY and CDR2 SVGAGI. This CDR3 contains 13 residues. V was pared by 4 bases and J by 7 bases, with 4 bases of the junction left unmatched. The receptor comes from a human donor in good health. Sequencing input: central memory CD4+ T cells from blood. The rearrangement links TRBV6-5 to TRBJ1-5; 7 bases match TRBD1. In DNA form, the CDR3 reads TGTGCCAGCAGTTCACAGGGGAGACAGCCCCAGCATTTT. Encoded protein: CASSSQGRQPQHF.